This is a list of T cell receptor beta chains from one sample in a study of blood T cell repertoires in COVID-19. Sequenced by immunoSEQ multiplex PCR; TCRdb stores in-frame clones only, minus some. The repertoire consists of under 30,000 clones, with about 94% occurring once and the leading ten covering approximately 4%. Sequenced input: peripheral blood. All receptors come from a human donor with active COVID-19. The donor label of this sample is uncertain. Both conserved end residues are part of each CDR3. D genes are given only for firm matches. Clone size is stated in some rows and not others, as once, few, many or a class when expanded.

size	length	V	J	D	DNA	CDR3
-	17	TRBV5-1	TRBJ2-7	TRBD1	TGCGCCAGCAGCTTGGGGCTTAGGGGGACAGGGAGCTACGAGCAGTACTTC	CASSLGLRGTGSYEQYF
-	14	TRBV5-4	TRBJ2-5	TRBD1	TGTGCCAGCAGCCCTCCCAGACAGGGGGAGACCCAGTACTTC	CASSPPRQGETQYF
-	16	TRBV7-8	TRBJ1-4	-	TGTGCCAGCAGCTTATCCCAGGGAGGGTTTCGAGAAAAACTGTTTTTT	CASSLSQGGFREKLFF
once	15	TRBV5-1	TRBJ2-2	-	TGCGCCAGCAGCTTACTCCAGGGTAACACCGGGGAGCTGTTTTTT	CASSLLQGNTGELFF
-	11	TRBV3-1/TRBV3-2	TRBJ1-4	-	TGTGCCAGCAGCCTAGACTCAAAACTGTTTTTT	CASSLDSKLFF
-	13	TRBV5-1	TRBJ2-7	-	TGCGCCAGCAGCTCGACAGGTGGGAACGAGCAGTACTTC	CASSSTGGNEQYF
-	15	TRBV19	TRBJ1-5	TRBD1	TGTGCCAGTAGTTCAACGGACAGGGGCAATCAGCCCCAGCATTTT	CASSSTDRGNQPQHF
-	18	TRBV4-1	TRBJ2-3	-	TGCGCCAGCAGCCAAGATCAGGGGCGACAGGACCTCACAGATACGCAGTATTTT	CASSQDQGRQDLTDTQYF
-	18	TRBV27	TRBJ2-2	TRBD2	TGTGCCAGCAGTTTATTCGGGGGACTAGCAGTGAACACCGGGGAGCTGTTTTTT	CASSLFGGLAVNTGELFF
-	14	TRBV27	TRBJ2-1	-	TGTGCCAGCAGTGACCGGGACACCCACAATGAGCAGTTCTTC	CASSDRDTHNEQFF
-	17	TRBV4-1	TRBJ1-6	-	TGCGCCAGCAGTAACGAACTCGAAGTTGCCTATAATTCACCCCTCCACTTT	CASSNELEVAYNSPLHF
-	18	TRBV5-4	TRBJ2-3	-	TGTGCCAGCAGCTTGATGCCCAGGGGAAAAGTCAAGACAGATACGCAGTATTTT	CASSLMPRGKVKTDTQYF
-	17	TRBV2	TRBJ1-3	-	TGTGCCAGCAGTGGGGAAGGGGCAAGAAGCTCTGGAAACACCATATATTTT	CASSGEGARSSGNTIYF
-	16	TRBV7-2	TRBJ2-5	TRBD2	TGTGCCAGCAGCCCAGGACTAGCGGGGGGATGGGAGACCCAGTACTTC	CASSPGLAGGWETQYF
-	17	TRBV15	TRBJ2-3	TRBD2	TGTGCCACCAGCCTGGGACTAGCGGGAGGAGGCACAGATACGCAGTATTTT	CATSLGLAGGGTDTQYF
-	14	TRBV5-6	TRBJ1-1	-	TGTGCCAGCAGCCCCGGGAGGCCGAGCACTGAAGCTTTCTTT	CASSPGRPSTEAFF
-	18	TRBV4-1	TRBJ1-6	TRBD1	TGCGCCAGCAGCCAAGAAGGAGACAGGGGGTCCTATAATTCACCCCTCCACTTT	CASSQEGDRGSYNSPLHF
-	13	TRBV19	TRBJ1-5	-	TGTGCCAGTAGGCTACAGGGTGGCCAGCCCCAGCATTTT	CASRLQGGQPQHF
few	17	TRBV6-2/TRBV6-3	TRBJ1-2	-	TGTGCCAGCAGTTACTCACGCGGGCCTAGACCTAACTATGGCTACACCTTC	CASSYSRGPRPNYGYTF
-	14	TRBV20-1	TRBJ1-5	-	TGCAGTGCTAGTCTGGGGGCACAGAATCAGCCCCAGCATTTT	CSASLGAQNQPQHF
-	15	TRBV5-1	TRBJ2-1	TRBD2	TGCGCCAGCAGCTTGACTAGCGGGAGTTTGAATGAGCAGTTCTTC	CASSLTSGSLNEQFF
-	15	TRBV30	TRBJ2-3	-	TGTGCCTGGACCCAGGACTACCTCCTCCCAGATACGCAGTATTTT	CAWTQDYLLPDTQYF
-	15	TRBV6-4	TRBJ2-3	-	TGTGCCAGTTCCTACCGGGGGAGCAGCACAGATACGCAGTATTTT	CASSYRGSSTDTQYF
-	14	TRBV10-3	TRBJ1-1	TRBD1	TGTGCCATCCGTCAGGGGGCGGTCTACACTGAAGCTTTCTTT	CAIRQGAVYTEAFF
-	16	TRBV5-1	TRBJ2-7	TRBD2	TGCGCCAGCAGCCCCGGAGGCCAGCGGGGGTTGGGCGAGCAGTACTTC	CASSPGGQRGLGEQYF
once	14	TRBV27	TRBJ2-3	-	TGTGCCAGCAGTTTCCGGACAAAATCAGATACGCAGTATTTT	CASSFRTKSDTQYF
-	15	TRBV5-4	TRBJ2-7	-	TGTGCCAGCAGCTTGGAGCTAGGGAGCTCCTACGAGCAGTACTTC	CASSLELGSSYEQYF
once	18	TRBV11-2	TRBJ2-3	-	TGTGCCAGCAGCTTAGGGCGAGGGCGGGGCGCTAGCACAGATACGCAGTATTTT	CASSLGRGRGASTDTQYF